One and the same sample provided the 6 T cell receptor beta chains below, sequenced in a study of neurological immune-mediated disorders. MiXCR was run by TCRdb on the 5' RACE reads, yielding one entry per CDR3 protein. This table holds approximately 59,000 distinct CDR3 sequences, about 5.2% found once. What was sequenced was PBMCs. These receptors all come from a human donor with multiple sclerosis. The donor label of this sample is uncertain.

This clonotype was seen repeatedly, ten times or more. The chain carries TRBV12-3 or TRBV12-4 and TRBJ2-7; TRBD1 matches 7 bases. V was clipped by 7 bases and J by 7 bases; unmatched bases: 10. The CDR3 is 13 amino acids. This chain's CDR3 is CASTWTGLGEQYF. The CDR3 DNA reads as TGTGCCAGCACCTGGACAGGTTTGGGGGAGCAGTACTTC.

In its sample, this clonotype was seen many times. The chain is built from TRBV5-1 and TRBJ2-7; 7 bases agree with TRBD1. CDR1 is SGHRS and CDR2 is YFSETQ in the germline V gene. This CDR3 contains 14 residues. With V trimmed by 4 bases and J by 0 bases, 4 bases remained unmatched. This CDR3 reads CASSGTGDSYEQYF. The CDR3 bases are TGCGCCAGCAGCGGCACAGGGGACTCCTACGAGCAGTACTTC.

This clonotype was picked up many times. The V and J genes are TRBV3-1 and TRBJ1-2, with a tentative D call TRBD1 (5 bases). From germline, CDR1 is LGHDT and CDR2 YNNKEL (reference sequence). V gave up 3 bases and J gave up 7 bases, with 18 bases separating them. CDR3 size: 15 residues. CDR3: CASSHRGGRGSGYTF. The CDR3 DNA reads TGTGCCAGCAGCCATCGGGGAGGAAGGGGAAGTGGCTACACCTTC.

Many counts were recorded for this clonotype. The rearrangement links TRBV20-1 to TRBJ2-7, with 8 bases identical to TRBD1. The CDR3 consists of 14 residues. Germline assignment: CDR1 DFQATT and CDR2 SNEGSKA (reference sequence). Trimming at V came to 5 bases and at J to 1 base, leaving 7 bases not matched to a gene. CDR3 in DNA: TGCAGTGCTGCTTCCGGGGACAGGTCCTACGAGCAGTACTTC. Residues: CSAASGDRSYEQYF.

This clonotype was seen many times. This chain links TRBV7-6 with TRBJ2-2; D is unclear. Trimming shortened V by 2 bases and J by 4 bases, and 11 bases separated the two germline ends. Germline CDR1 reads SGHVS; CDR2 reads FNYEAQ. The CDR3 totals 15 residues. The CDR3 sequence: CASSLRAKFTGELFF. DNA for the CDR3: TGTGCCAGCAGCTTACGGGCGAAATTCACCGGGGAGCTGTTTTTT.

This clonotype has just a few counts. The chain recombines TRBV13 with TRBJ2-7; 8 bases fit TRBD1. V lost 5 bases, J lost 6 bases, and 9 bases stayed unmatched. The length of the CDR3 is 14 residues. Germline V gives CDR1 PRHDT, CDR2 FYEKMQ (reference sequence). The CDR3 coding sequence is TGTGCCAGCAGCCTACAGGGGGGAGTGAGCGAGCAGTACTTC. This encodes CASSLQGGVSEQYF.